The 14 T cell receptor beta chains below all came from one sample that was sequenced in a study of graft-versus-host responses after intestinal transplantation. Using immunoSEQ multiplex PCR, the repertoire was profiled, and TCRdb retains in-frame clones only, with some absent. The sample carries about 54,000 clones, about 89% recorded once. The sample here was PBMCs, taken 650 to 690 days after intestinal transplant. Source of these receptors: a human patient who received an intestinal transplant, so some T cells may come from the graft donor.

This clone was recorded only once. The chain is built from TRBV9 and TRBJ2-7, with D hard to call. The CDR3 sequence is 14 residues long. The ends were cut back, 0 bases at V and 3 bases at J, with 10 bases in the middle. Looked up from germline, CDR1 is SGDLS and CDR2 is YYNGEE. The CDR3 sequence is CASSVAADSYEQYF. CDR3 coding DNA: TGTGCCAGCAGCGTAGCGGCGGATAGCTACGAGCAGTACTTC.

V and J are TRBV9 and TRBJ1-2; TRBD1 matches 9 bases. The junction had 7 bases not matched to a gene; V was cut back by 4 bases and J by 0 bases. Germline assignment: CDR1 SGDLS and CDR2 YYNGEE. The CDR3 has 16 amino acids. The DNA for the CDR3 is TGTGCCAGCAGCCCGCTACAGGGGGCGACTAACTATGGCTACACCTTC. Translating gives CASSPLQGATNYGYTF. The whole variable domain, remainder taken from reference TRBV9 and TRBJ1-2, is DSGVTQTPKHLITATGQRVTLRCSPRSGDLSVYWYQQSLDQGLQFLIQYYNGEERAKGNILERFSAQQFPDLHSELNLSSLELGDSALYFCASSPLQGATNYGYTFGSGTRLTVV.

This chain links TRBV7-9 with TRBJ1-6; D is possibly TRBD1 (5 bases). Deletions cut 5 bases from V and 12 bases from J, with 20 bases between. CDR3 length: 15 residues. CDR1 is SEHNR and CDR2 is FQNEAQ in the germline V gene (reference sequence). The CDR3: CASSPRRGAGEPLHF. The DNA for the CDR3 is TGTGCCAGCAGCCCAAGGCGAGGGGCCGGGGAACCCCTCCACTTT.

The V gene is TRBV19, the J gene TRBJ1-1; no reliable D call. Germline loops: CDR1 LNHDA, CDR2 SQIVND (reference sequence). Trimming shortened V by 3 bases and J by 0 bases, and 8 bases separated the two germline ends. CDR3 size: 14 residues. The DNA for the CDR3 is TGTGCCAGTAGTATTTTGAGGATGAACACTGAAGCTTTCTTT. It encodes CASSILRMNTEAFF.

The rearrangement uses TRBV10-3 and TRBJ2-7; a weak D match, TRBD1 (5 bases). The CDR3 consists of 13 residues. Germline V gives CDR1 ENHRY, CDR2 SYGVKD. Trimming took off 4 bases at V and 0 bases at J, with 7 bases between the two ends. The DNA of the CDR3 is TGTGCCATCAGTGGACAGAACTCCTACGAGCAGTACTTC. Protein sequence: CAISGQNSYEQYF.

CDR3 residues: CASSGDRGVGKLFF. DNA of the CDR3: TGTGCCAGCAGTGGGGACAGGGGCGTAGGGAAACTGTTTTTT. The chain carries TRBV6-1 and TRBJ1-4; 10 bases map to TRBD1. The CDR3 runs 14 residues. Germline values: CDR1 MNHNS, CDR2 SASEGT. Trimming cost V 4 bases and J 11 bases; bases outside gene matches: 7.

V gene TRBV18 combines with J gene TRBJ2-1, with a tentative D call TRBD1 (5 bases). The germline gives CDR1 KGHSH, CDR2 LQKENI. The CDR3 is 11 amino acids. The V and J ends lost 4 bases and 7 bases respectively, with 5 bases between them. The CDR3 nucleotides are TGTGCCAGCTCACAGGGGAATGAGCAGTTCTTC. Translating gives CASSQGNEQFF.

The chain carries TRBV5-1 and TRBJ1-2, with TRBD1 identical over 9 bases. V was clipped by 0 bases and J by 8 bases; unmatched bases: 5. The CDR3 has 14 amino acids. Germline CDR1 reads SGHRS; CDR2 reads YFSETQ. Here the CDR3 reads CASSLGDRAKGYTF. In nucleotides, the CDR3 is TGCGCCAGCAGCTTGGGGGACAGGGCCAAGGGCTACACCTTC.

The V and J genes are TRBV5-1 and TRBJ2-7; D may be TRBD2 (6 bases). This CDR3 spans 18 amino acids. The germline V gene has CDR1 SGHRS and CDR2 YFSETQ. The V end lost 0 bases, the J end lost 4 bases, and 23 bases lay between the germline ends. This chain's CDR3 is CASSLGPSRGTLSYEQYF. For the CDR3, the DNA is TGCGCCAGCAGCTTGGGCCCCTCGCGGGGAACTTTGTCTTACGAGCAGTACTTC.

V and J are TRBV5-1 and TRBJ1-3; D is uncertain. The V end lost 3 bases, the J end lost 1 base, and 14 bases lay between the germline ends. The germline V gene has CDR1 SGHRS and CDR2 YFSETQ. The CDR3 covers 16 residues. CDR3 bases: TGCGCCAGCAGCTCGGCGGGTGCTGGGTCTGGAAACACCATATATTTT. It is translated as CASSSAGAGSGNTIYF.

The chain is built from TRBV5-1 and TRBJ2-1, with TRBD2 identical over 9 bases. Germline CDR1 and CDR2: SGHRS and YFSETQ. The junction had 17 bases not matched to a gene; V was cut back by 3 bases and J by 7 bases. This CDR3 contains 18 residues. CDR3 region: CASSYQGSGGSPMNEQFF. Written as DNA, the CDR3 is TGCGCCAGCAGCTACCAGGGTAGCGGGGGCTCCCCCATGAATGAGCAGTTCTTC.

The gene calls are TRBV7-9 and TRBJ1-1; 10 bases are shared with TRBD1. The junction had 6 bases not matched to a gene; V was cut back by 11 bases and J by 6 bases. The CDR3 totals 12 residues. Per germline, CDR1 SEHNR and CDR2 FQNEAQ (reference sequence). CDR3 DNA sequence: TGTGCCGGCCGGGACAGGGGCGCTGAAGCTTTCTTT. It encodes CAGRDRGAEAFF.

Regarding this clone: Other DNA sequences in the sample encode the same CDR3. The CDR3 DNA reads as TGTGCCAGCAGCTTAACGGGTGGAAATCAGCCCCAGCATTTT. It is translated as CASSLTGGNQPQHF. This chain uses TRBV7-9 with TRBJ1-5; D not resolved. This CDR3 has 14 amino acids. Trimming left V 2 bases short and J 4 bases short, with 9 bases between. Germline lookup yields CDR1 SEHNR and CDR2 FQNEAQ (reference sequence).

The chain has TRBV27 and TRBJ1-6; D is possibly TRBD1 (5 bases). Germline V gives CDR1 MNHEY, CDR2 SMNVEV (reference sequence). Trimming shortened V by 7 bases and J by 11 bases, and 18 bases separated the two germline ends. The CDR3 length is 14 residues. In DNA form, the CDR3 reads TGTGCCAGCAATGGAGGGGATGGTGGGACACCCCTCCACTTT. It codes for CASNGGDGGTPLHF.